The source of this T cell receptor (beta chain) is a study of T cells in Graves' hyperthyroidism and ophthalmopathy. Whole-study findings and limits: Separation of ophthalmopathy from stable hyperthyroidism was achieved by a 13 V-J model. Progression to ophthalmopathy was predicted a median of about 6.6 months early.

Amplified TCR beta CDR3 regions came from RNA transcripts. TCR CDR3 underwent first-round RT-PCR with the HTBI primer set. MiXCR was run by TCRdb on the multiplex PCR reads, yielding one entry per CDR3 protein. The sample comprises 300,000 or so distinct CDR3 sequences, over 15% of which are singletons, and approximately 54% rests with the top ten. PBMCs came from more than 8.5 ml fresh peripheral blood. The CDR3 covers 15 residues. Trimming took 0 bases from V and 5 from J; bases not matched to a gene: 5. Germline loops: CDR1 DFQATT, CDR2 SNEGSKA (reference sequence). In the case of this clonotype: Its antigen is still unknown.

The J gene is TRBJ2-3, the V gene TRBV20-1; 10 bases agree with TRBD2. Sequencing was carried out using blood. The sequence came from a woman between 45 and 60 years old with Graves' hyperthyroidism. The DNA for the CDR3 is TGCAGTGCTAGAGATTGGACTAGCGGAGGAGATACGCAGTATTTT. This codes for CSARDWTSGGDTQYF.